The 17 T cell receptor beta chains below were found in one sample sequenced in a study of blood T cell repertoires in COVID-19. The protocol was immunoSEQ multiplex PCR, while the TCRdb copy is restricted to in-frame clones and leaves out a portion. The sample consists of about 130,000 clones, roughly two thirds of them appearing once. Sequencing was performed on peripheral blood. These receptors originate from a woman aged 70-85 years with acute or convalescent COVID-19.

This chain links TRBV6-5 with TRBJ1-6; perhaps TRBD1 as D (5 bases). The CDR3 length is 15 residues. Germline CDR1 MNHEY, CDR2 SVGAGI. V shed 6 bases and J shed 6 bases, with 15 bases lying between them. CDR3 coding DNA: TGTGCCAGCAGCGCACAGGCCACGGGTAATTCACCCCTCCACTTT. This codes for CASSAQATGNSPLHF.

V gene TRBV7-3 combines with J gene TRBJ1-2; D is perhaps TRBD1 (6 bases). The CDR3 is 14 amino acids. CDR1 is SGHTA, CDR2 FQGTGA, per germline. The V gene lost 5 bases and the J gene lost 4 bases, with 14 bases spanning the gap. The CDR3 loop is CASSPDSDSYGYTF. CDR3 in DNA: TGTGCCAGCAGCCCTGACTCGGACAGCTATGGCTACACCTTC.

CDR3 in amino acids: CASSTGRISWGNQPQHF. For the CDR3, the DNA is TGTGCCAGTAGTACAGGGAGGATAAGTTGGGGCAATCAGCCCCAGCATTTT. J is TRBJ1-5 and V is TRBV19, with D tentatively TRBD1 (5 bases). The ends were cut back, 4 bases at V and 2 bases at J, with 18 bases in the middle. The length of the CDR3 is 17 residues. CDR1 is LNHDA, CDR2 SQIVND, per germline (reference sequence).

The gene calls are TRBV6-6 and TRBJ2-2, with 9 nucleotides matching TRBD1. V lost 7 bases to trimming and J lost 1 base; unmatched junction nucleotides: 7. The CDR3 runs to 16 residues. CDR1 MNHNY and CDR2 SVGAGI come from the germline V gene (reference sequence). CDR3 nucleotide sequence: TGTGCCAGCACCTACTGGGGACAGGGGAACACCGGGGAGCTGTTTTTT. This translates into CASTYWGQGNTGELFF.

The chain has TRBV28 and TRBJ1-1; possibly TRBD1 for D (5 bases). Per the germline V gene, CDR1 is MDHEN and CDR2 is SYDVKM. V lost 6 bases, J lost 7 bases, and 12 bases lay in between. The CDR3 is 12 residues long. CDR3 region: CASSDPGLEAFF. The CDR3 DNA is TGTGCCAGCAGCGATCCGGGACTTGAAGCTTTCTTT.

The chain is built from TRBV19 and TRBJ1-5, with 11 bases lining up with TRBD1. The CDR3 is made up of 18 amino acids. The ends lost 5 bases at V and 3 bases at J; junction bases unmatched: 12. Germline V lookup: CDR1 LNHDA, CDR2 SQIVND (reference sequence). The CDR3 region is CASSPDRDRGSHNQPQHF. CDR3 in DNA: TGTGCCAGTAGTCCAGACCGGGACAGGGGGTCCCACAATCAGCCCCAGCATTTT.

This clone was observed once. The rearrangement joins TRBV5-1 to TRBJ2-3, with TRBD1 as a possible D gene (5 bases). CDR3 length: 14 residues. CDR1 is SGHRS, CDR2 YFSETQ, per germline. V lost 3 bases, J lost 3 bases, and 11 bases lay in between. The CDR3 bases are TGCGCCAGCAGCTGGGGCCTAGTAACAGATACGCAGTATTTT. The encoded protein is CASSWGLVTDTQYF. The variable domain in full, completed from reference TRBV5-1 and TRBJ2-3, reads KAGVTQTPRYLIKTRGQQVTLSCSPISGHRSVSWYQQTPGQGLQFLFEYFSETQRNKGNFPGRFSGRQFSNSRSEMNVSTLELGDSALYLCASSWGLVTDTQYFGPGTRLTVL.

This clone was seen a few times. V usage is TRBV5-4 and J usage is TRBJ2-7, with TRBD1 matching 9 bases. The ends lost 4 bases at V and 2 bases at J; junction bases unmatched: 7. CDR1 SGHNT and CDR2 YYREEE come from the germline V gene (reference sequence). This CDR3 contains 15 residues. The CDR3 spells CASSKQGAGAYEQYF. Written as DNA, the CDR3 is TGTGCCAGCAGCAAACAGGGGGCCGGAGCCTACGAGCAGTACTTC.

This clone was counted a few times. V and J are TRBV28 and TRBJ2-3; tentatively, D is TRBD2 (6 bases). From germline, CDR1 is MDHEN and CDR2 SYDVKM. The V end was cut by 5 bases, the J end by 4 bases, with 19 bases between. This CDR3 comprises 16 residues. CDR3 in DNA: TGTGCCAGCAGTCAGTCGGGACTCCTAGACCCAGATACGCAGTATTTT. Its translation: CASSQSGLLDPDTQYF. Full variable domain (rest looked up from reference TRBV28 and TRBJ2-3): DVKVTQSSRYLVKRTGEKVFLECVQDMDHENMFWYRQDPGLGLRLIYFSYDVKMKEKGDIPEGYSVSREKKERFSLILESASTNQTSMYLCASSQSGLLDPDTQYFGPGTRLTVL.

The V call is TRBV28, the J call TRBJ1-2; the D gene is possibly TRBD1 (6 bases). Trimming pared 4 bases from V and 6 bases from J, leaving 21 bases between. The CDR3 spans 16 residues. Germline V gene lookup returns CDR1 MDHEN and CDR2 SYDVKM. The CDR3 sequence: CASSSPRRVKGDGYTF. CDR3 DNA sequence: TGTGCCAGCAGTTCCCCGAGAAGGGTCAAGGGGGATGGCTACACCTTC.

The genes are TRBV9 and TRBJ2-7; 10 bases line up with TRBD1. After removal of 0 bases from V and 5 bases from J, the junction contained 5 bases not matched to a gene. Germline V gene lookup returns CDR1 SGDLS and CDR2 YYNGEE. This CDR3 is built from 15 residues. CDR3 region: CASSVDGQGVHEQYF. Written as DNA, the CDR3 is TGTGCCAGCAGCGTAGACGGACAGGGGGTCCACGAGCAGTACTTC.

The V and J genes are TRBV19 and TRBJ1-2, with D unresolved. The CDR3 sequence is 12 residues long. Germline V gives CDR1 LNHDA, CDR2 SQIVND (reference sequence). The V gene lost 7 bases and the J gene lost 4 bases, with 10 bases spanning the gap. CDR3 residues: CASNSRGYGYTF. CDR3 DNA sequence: TGTGCCAGTAACTCACGGGGCTATGGCTACACCTTC.

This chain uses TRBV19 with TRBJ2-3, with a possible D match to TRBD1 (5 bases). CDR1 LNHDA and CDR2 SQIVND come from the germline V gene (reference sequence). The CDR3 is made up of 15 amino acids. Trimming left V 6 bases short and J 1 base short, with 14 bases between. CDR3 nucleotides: TGTGCCAGTAGCCTGGGGCTAGTCGGCACAGATACGCAGTATTTT. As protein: CASSLGLVGTDTQYF. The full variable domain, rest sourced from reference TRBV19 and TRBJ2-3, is DGGITQSPKYLFRKEGQNVTLSCEQNLNHDAMYWYRQDPGQGLRLIYYSQIVNDFQKGDIAEGYSVSREKKESFPLTVTSAQKNPTAFYLCASSLGLVGTDTQYFGPGTRLTVL.

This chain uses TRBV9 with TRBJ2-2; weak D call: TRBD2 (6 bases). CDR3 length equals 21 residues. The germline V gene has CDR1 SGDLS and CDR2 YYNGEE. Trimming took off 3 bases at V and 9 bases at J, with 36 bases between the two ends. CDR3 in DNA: TGTGCCAGCAGCGCGGGACTTTTCCCCAGCTATACACCGGACGGCAGGAGGGAGCTGTTTTTT. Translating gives CASSAGLFPSYTPDGRRELFF. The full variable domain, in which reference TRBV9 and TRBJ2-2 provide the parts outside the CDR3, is DSGVTQTPKHLITATGQRVTLRCSPRSGDLSVYWYQQSLDQGLQFLIQYYNGEERAKGNILERFSAQQFPDLHSELNLSSLELGDSALYFCASSAGLFPSYTPDGRRELFFGEGSRLTVL.

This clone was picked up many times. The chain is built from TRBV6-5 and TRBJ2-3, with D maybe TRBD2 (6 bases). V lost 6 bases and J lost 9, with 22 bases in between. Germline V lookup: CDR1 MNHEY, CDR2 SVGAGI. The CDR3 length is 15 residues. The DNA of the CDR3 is TGTGCCAGCAGCCCCACCGGAGGGCCAGGAGAAACGCAGTATTTT. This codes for CASSPTGGPGETQYF.

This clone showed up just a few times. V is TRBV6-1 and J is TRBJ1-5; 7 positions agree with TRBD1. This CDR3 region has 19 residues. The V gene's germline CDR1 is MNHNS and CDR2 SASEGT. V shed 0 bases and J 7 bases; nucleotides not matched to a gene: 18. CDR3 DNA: TGTGCCAGCAGTGAAGCCCCCAGACAGGGACGGTTGTTGGGGCAGCCCCAGCATTTT. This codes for CASSEAPRQGRLLGQPQHF.

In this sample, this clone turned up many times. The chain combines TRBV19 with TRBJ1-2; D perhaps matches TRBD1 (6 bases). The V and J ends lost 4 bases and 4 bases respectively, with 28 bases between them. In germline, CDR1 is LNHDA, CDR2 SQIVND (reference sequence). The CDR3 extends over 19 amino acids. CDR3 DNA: TGTGCCAGTAGTAACAGGACAGTCCTACCCTCCTTGTTTCCCTATGGCTACACCTTC. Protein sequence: CASSNRTVLPSLFPYGYTF.